This T cell receptor beta chain is from a study of OX40 agonist ivuxolimab in advanced cancers. Background for the entire study: Ivuxolimab, which targeted the costimulatory receptor OX40 (CD134), was an agonistic, fully human IgG2 monoclonal antibody. Intravenous ivuxolimab was administered to patients every 2 weeks at six dose levels: 0.01, 0.1, 0.3, 1.5, 3 and 10 mg/kg. Of the approximately 50 dose-escalation patients, hepatocellular carcinoma was present in 19, melanoma in approximately 15, renal cell carcinoma in 9 and head and neck cancer in 9. In the dose-escalation cohort, 82.7% of patients were male, and the mean age was roughly 60 years with a range of roughly 20 to 79. Prior anti-PD-1, anti-PD-L1 or anti-CTLA-4 therapy was permitted, and approximately 39% of dose-escalation patients had received checkpoint inhibitors. Partial responses were achieved by three dose-escalation patients, of whom one had hepatocellular carcinoma and two had cutaneous melanoma. Peripheral TCRbeta sequencing aimed to test whether ivuxolimab altered TCR sequence diversity and caused clonal T-cell expansion. The paper describes the monotherapy dose-escalation part (N ≈ 50 patients) of the phase I trial of ivuxolimab.

From its cysteine to its phenylalanine, the CDR3 spans 12 amino acids. Only the CDR3 portion is preserved as DNA: 36 bases, with reading frame beginning at the first base. Trimming costs V 2 bases and J 4 bases, and their ends lie 2 bases apart. The germline V gene (reference sequence) supplies CDR1 SEHNR and CDR2 FQNEAQ. This clone is medium-sized (0.01 to 0.1%). What antigen it recognizes has not been identified. Base-call qualities are not available, and no considerably larger clone is one nucleotide away. Study-level results and caveats: After ivuxolimab, expanded clones were on average more numerous among CD8+ T cells than among CD4+ T cells. Low levels of normalized T-cell clonal expansion were also seen in some patients who did not respond. At doses from 0.1 to 3.0 mg/kg, clonal expansion was seen in both CD4+ and CD8+ blood T cells between baseline and week 6. In partial responders in the 0.1-3.0 mg/kg groups, normalized peripheral clonal expansion was found to be among the lowest, especially among CD8+ T cells. The antigen specificity of the clonally expanded peripheral T cells was not determined.

Patients with autoimmune disease history or receiving systemic immunosuppression were excluded from the trial. Peripheral blood for TCR sequencing was collected from all dose cohorts at baseline, on cycle 4 day 1, and on cycle 7 day 1. Samples were obtained from an open-label, multicenter, first-in-human phase I dose-escalation trial of ivuxolimab. Adults with locally advanced or metastatic melanoma, renal cell carcinoma, hepatocellular carcinoma or head and neck squamous cell carcinoma were enrolled in the trial. CD4+ and CD8+ T cells were sorted separately from peripheral blood before TCR sequencing. To sequence the TCRbeta CDR3 region, genomic DNA was isolated from the sorted cells. TCRbeta CDR3 regions were sequenced using the immunoSEQ Assay. Imported from immuneACCESS, the table was reduced by TCRdb to in-frame sequences with V and J called. These copies leave out some clones; in studies compared against another copy, an unresolved V gene accounts for under half, and the cause of the remainder is not known. The sample records tens of thousands of clones, roughly three quarters of which are singletons. The ten top clones hold about a fifth of the sample.

This material consisted of CD4+ or CD8+ T cells sorted from blood, taken in a trial of the OX40 agonist ivuxolimab. The clonotype originates from an adult with an advanced solid tumor such as melanoma, head and neck, liver or kidney cancer. The chain couples TRBV7-9 to TRBJ2-2; the D gene assignment is ambiguous. DNA sequence: TGTGCCAGCAGCTTACTCACCGGGGAGCTGTTTTTT. This is translated as CASSLLTGELFF.